Below are 12 T cell receptor beta chains sequenced from a single sample in a study of glioma-infiltrating T cells listed by TCRdb under 2016. These reads were obtained on an Illumina MiSeq. The iRepertoire nested amplicon-rescue multiplex PCR (arm-PCR) platform was used to amplify TCR alpha and beta CDR3 regions from RNA. TCRdb reprocessed the public reads (quality trimming at Q25 with fastp, clone calling with MiXCR) and kept in-frame beta chains. Here each entry gathers all rows of one CDR3 protein and keeps the most common genes and DNA. For this sample there are more than 300,000 distinct CDR3 sequences; 35% to 45% appear just once. Together, the top ten hold about 12% of the sample. Sequenced input: glioma tissue, nonneoplastic brain tissue, or PBMCs (not recorded which). The receptors stem from a human donor with low-grade glioma or glioblastoma, undergoing nonglioma brain surgery, or in good health (not recorded which).

This clonotype was counted only a few times. The CDR3 nucleotides are TGTGCCAGTAGTCTTCGACAGGGGACGGTTCAGCCCCAGCATTTT. It yields the protein CASSLRQGTVQPQHF. J is TRBJ1-5 and V is TRBV19, with 8 bases that match TRBD1. J lost 6 bases, V lost 5 bases, and 9 bases had no gene match. This CDR3 spans 15 amino acids. The germline gives CDR1 LNHDA, CDR2 SQIVND (reference sequence).

This clonotype was counted only a few times. This sequence joins TRBV28 and TRBJ2-5; a weak D match, TRBD2 (7 bases). Germline V lookup: CDR1 MDHEN, CDR2 SYDVKM. The V gene lost 3 bases and the J gene lost 5 bases, with 22 bases spanning the gap. CDR3 length: 17 residues. The CDR3 here is CASSFLREGEGTETQYF. CDR3 DNA: TGTGCCAGCAGTTTCCTTAGAGAGGGGGAGGGGACCGAGACCCAGTACTTC.

This clonotype was counted a few times. This chain joins TRBV2 and TRBJ2-6, with unresolved D. Per the germline V gene, CDR1 is SNHLY and CDR2 is FYNNEI. With 7 bases removed from V and 0 bases from J, the gap between germline ends came to 4 bases. This CDR3 is 13 amino acids long. This CDR3 is CASTRSGANVLTF. The CDR3 bases are TGTGCCAGCACTCGCTCTGGGGCCAACGTCCTGACTTTC.

This clonotype showed up many times. The V gene is TRBV7-9, the J gene TRBJ2-1; 7 positions match TRBD1. This CDR3 spans 16 amino acids. CDR1 and CDR2 (germline): SEHNR, FQNEAQ (reference sequence). Unmatched junction bases numbered 9, after V lost 5 bases and J lost 2 bases. This chain's CDR3 is CASSPPGQPTYNEQFF. The CDR3 DNA reads TGTGCCAGCAGCCCCCCGGGACAGCCGACCTACAATGAGCAGTTCTTC.

The rearrangement links TRBV5-4 to TRBJ1-4, with D possibly being TRBD1 (5 bases). The CDR3 length is 13 residues. In germline, CDR1 is SGHNT, CDR2 YYREEE (reference sequence). The V and J ends lost 2 bases and 3 bases respectively, with 5 bases between them. CDR3 nucleotides: TGTGCCAGCAGCTTACAGGCTAATGAAAAACTGTTTTTT. Translating it yields CASSLQANEKLFF.

The chain is built from TRBV10-3 and TRBJ2-7; maybe TRBD2 (6 bases). Germline V gene data show CDR1 as ENHRY and CDR2 as SYGVKD. Deletions cut 2 bases from V and 4 bases from J, with 6 bases between. The CDR3 sequence is 12 residues long. CDR3 protein: CAISEGTYEQYF. The DNA of the CDR3 is TGTGCCATCAGTGAGGGGACTTACGAGCAGTACTTC.

This clonotype showed up just a few times. A much larger clone differs from this one at a single base, so this may be a read error. V gene TRBV27 combines with J gene TRBJ2-7; the match to TRBD2 covers 10 bases. CDR1 is MNHEY and CDR2 is SMNVEV in the germline V gene (reference sequence). V shed 5 bases, J shed 3 bases, and the junction held 4 bases outside the gene matches. The CDR3 totals 14 residues. This CDR3 reads CASSPWTSGYEQYF. CDR3 nucleotide sequence: TGTGCCAGCAGTCCCTGGACTAGCGGCTACGAGCAGTACTTC.

V usage is TRBV10-3 and J usage is TRBJ2-5, with TRBD1 matching over 12 bases. The germline V gene encodes CDR1 ENHRY and CDR2 SYGVKD. V trimming: 5 bases; J trimming: 4 bases; junction bases outside the gene matches: 5. This CDR3 spans 15 amino acids. The CDR3 DNA follows: TGTGCCATCAGTCCCGGGACAGGGGGCTTAGAGACCCAGTACTTC. Translated: CAISPGTGGLETQYF.

V gene TRBV7-2 combines with J gene TRBJ1-2, with D unresolved. Germline V gene lookup returns CDR1 SGHTA and CDR2 FQGNSA. The CDR3 is 15 residues long. Trimming cost V 1 base and J 4 bases, with 13 bases left between them. CDR3 sequence (DNA): TGTGCCAGCAGCTTAGTCTCGGATCTCCTCTATGGCTACACCTTC. Translating it yields CASSLVSDLLYGYTF. Filled out from reference TRBV7-2 and TRBJ1-2, the complete variable domain reads GAGVSQSPSNKVTEKGKDVELRCDPISGHTALYWYRQSLGQGLEFLIYFQGNSAPDKSGLPSDRFSAERTGGSVSTLTIQRTQQEDSAVYLCASSLVSDLLYGYTFGSGTRLTVV.

The gene calls are TRBV28 and TRBJ1-3; D not certain. Germline-derived CDR1 and CDR2 are MDHEN and SYDVKM. The V end was cut by 6 bases, the J end by 0 bases, with 9 bases between. The CDR3 is 14 residues long. In DNA, the CDR3 is TGTGCCAGCAGCCGACCAGGCTCTGGAAACACCATATATTTT. This codes for CASSRPGSGNTIYF.

As for this clonotype: One junction end does not reproduce the germline sequence, and a read error may be involved. The gene calls are TRBV7-7 and TRBJ1-5; D not resolved. The germline V gene encodes CDR1 SSHAT and CDR2 FNYEAQ (reference sequence). The CDR3 has 13 residues. This CDR3 reads CASSLGENQPQHF. In DNA, the CDR3 is TGTGCTAGCAGCTTAGGAGAGAATCAGCCCCAGCATTTT.

The sample holds a few counts of this clonotype. This sequence joins TRBV2 and TRBJ2-7, with a weak D call TRBD2 (6 bases). V gave up 5 bases and J gave up 6 bases, with 14 bases separating them. The germline gives CDR1 SNHLY, CDR2 FYNNEI. The CDR3 has 13 residues. CDR3 DNA sequence: TGTGCCAGCAGTTCGCCGGGAGTGGTCGAGCAGTACTTC. This sequence encodes CASSSPGVVEQYF.